Following are 20 T cell receptor beta chains from one sample sequenced in a study of cytomegalovirus exposure and HLA in healthy donors. PCR involved 60 Vbeta and 13 Jbeta primers. Produced via immunoSEQ multiplex PCR; TCRdb's table is partial and in-frame only. The repertoire holds about 160,000 clones, with roughly four fifths as singletons. Sequencing was carried out using PBMCs. The origin of the receptors is a woman in her forties in good health and CMV-seronegative.

This chain joins TRBV19 and TRBJ1-1, with TRBD1 matching over 11 bases. CDR1 is LNHDA and CDR2 is SQIVND in the germline V gene (reference sequence). This CDR3 spans 13 amino acids. Trimming removed 8 bases from V and 4 bases from J; junction bases left unmatched: 3. This CDR3 is CASGTGGATEAFF. The CDR3, as DNA: TGTGCCAGTGGGACAGGGGGTGCCACTGAAGCTTTCTTT.

This clone was seen a handful of times. The chain combines TRBV14 with TRBJ2-5; D gene unclear. The CDR3 is 13 residues long. Per germline, CDR1 SGHDN and CDR2 FVKESK. V shed 4 bases and J shed 5 bases, with 11 bases lying between them. This CDR3 is CASSRLLSETQYF. In nucleotides, the CDR3 is TGTGCCAGCAGCCGACTCCTGTCGGAGACCCAGTACTTC.

The genes are TRBV19 and TRBJ1-5, with 9 bases identical to TRBD1. This CDR3 comprises 16 residues. V dropped 5 bases and J dropped 7; count of bases not matched to a gene: 12. Germline V gene lookup returns CDR1 LNHDA and CDR2 SQIVND (reference sequence). The CDR3 sequence: CASSSYPGTGRQPQHF. CDR3 in DNA: TGTGCCAGTAGTTCCTACCCCGGGACAGGGAGACAGCCCCAGCATTTT.

The V gene is TRBV28, the J gene TRBJ1-5; possible D gene TRBD1, 6 bases. The V gene lost 6 bases and the J gene lost 5 bases, with 11 bases spanning the gap. Germline lookup yields CDR1 MDHEN and CDR2 SYDVKM. The CDR3 runs to 13 residues. CDR3 bases: TGTGCCAGCAGGGACAGCGATTATCAGCCCCAGCATTTT. Amino acids: CASRDSDYQPQHF. The full variable domain, its missing parts supplied by reference TRBV28 and TRBJ1-5, is DVKVTQSSRYLVKRTGEKVFLECVQDMDHENMFWYRQDPGLGLRLIYFSYDVKMKEKGDIPEGYSVSREKKERFSLILESASTNQTSMYLCASRDSDYQPQHFGDGTRLSIL.

V and J are TRBV2 and TRBJ1-2; D gene ambiguous. Germline-derived CDR1 and CDR2 are SNHLY and FYNNEI. V lost 1 base and J 4 bases, leaving 7 bases between the germline ends. The length of the CDR3 is 13 residues. The CDR3 sequence is CASSEGVFYGYTF. In DNA, the CDR3 is TGTGCCAGCAGTGAAGGAGTTTTCTATGGCTACACCTTC.

The CDR3 region is CASSQQGSQETQYF. CDR3 DNA: TGTGCCAGCAGTCAACAGGGGTCCCAAGAGACCCAGTACTTC. The chain recombines TRBV2 with TRBJ2-5, with TRBD1 identical over 7 bases. Germline lookup yields CDR1 SNHLY and CDR2 FYNNEI. V lost 5 bases and J lost 1; bases outside the gene matches: 4. This CDR3 region has 14 residues.

The rearrangement links TRBV28 to TRBJ1-4, with 10 bases identical to TRBD1. Germline CDR1 and CDR2: MDHEN and SYDVKM. This CDR3 spans 14 amino acids. Trimming took 7 bases from V and 7 from J; bases not matched to a gene: 6. CDR3 sequence: CASNTGTGVEKLFF. The CDR3 coding sequence is TGTGCCAGCAATACCGGGACAGGGGTTGAAAAACTGTTTTTT.

CDR3 sequence (DNA): TGTGCCAGCAGTTCCGGGAGGGGGTTCAACACTGAAGCTTTCTTT. Residues: CASSSGRGFNTEAFF. The chain couples TRBV5-8 to TRBJ1-1, with a tentative D call TRBD1 (6 bases). Trimming removed 5 bases at V and 2 bases at J, with 16 bases between. Germline CDR1 is SGHTS and CDR2 is YDEGEE. This CDR3 has 15 residues.

The chain recombines TRBV28 with TRBJ1-5, with a tentative D call TRBD1 (5 bases). The CDR3 is 17 amino acids. CDR1 is MDHEN, CDR2 SYDVKM, per germline. The ends were cut back, 1 base at V and 1 base at J, with 14 bases in the middle. The CDR3 region has the DNA TGTGCCAGCAGTTTATCCCAGGGTTTGCTGAGCAATCAGCCCCAGCATTTT. Amino acids: CASSLSQGLLSNQPQHF.

The V gene is TRBV2, the J gene TRBJ1-6; unclear D gene. The CDR3 extends over 14 amino acids. Per germline, CDR1 SNHLY and CDR2 FYNNEI. Deletions cut 6 bases from V and 10 bases from J, with 16 bases between. CDR3 sequence (DNA): TGTGCCAGCAGGAATGAGGGAAACAACTCACCCCTCCACTTT. Its protein is CASRNEGNNSPLHF. Full variable domain (remainder filled in from reference TRBV2 and TRBJ1-6): EPEVTQTPSHQVTQMGQEVILRCVPISNHLYFYWYRQILGQKVEFLVSFYNNEISEKSEIFDDQFSVERPDGSNFTLKIRSTKLEDSAMYFCASRNEGNNSPLHFGNGTRLTVT.

The chain recombines TRBV9 with TRBJ2-5; 12 bases fit TRBD2. With 3 bases clipped from V and 4 bases from J, the junction kept 7 bases outside the gene matches. CDR3 length equals 16 residues. Germline values: CDR1 SGDLS, CDR2 YYNGEE. The CDR3, as DNA: TGTGCCAGCAGCGCCGCTAGCGGGGGGGCCGGAGAGACCCAGTACTTC. Translating it yields CASSAASGGAGETQYF.

This chain uses TRBV6-5 with TRBJ2-3, with a weak D call TRBD1 (6 bases). CDR3 length: 15 residues. Per the germline V gene, CDR1 is MNHEY and CDR2 is SVGAGI. Trimming pared 3 bases from V and 0 bases from J, leaving 10 bases between. The DNA for the CDR3 is TGTGCCAGCAGTTATACAGGGTTGAGCACAGATACGCAGTATTTT. It encodes CASSYTGLSTDTQYF.

The J gene is TRBJ2-1, the V gene TRBV14, with 8 bases lining up with TRBD1. The CDR3 runs 18 residues. Germline trimming cut 5 bases from V and 4 bases from J; bases unmatched to any gene: 16. CDR1 and CDR2 (germline): SGHDN, FVKESK. The DNA of the CDR3 is TGTGCCAGCAGCGGAAGGACAGGGTCTACCCTGAGGTACAATGAGCAGTTCTTC. Translating gives CASSGRTGSTLRYNEQFF.

This clone was seen a few times. The genes are TRBV21-1 and TRBJ1-1. TRBV21-1 is designated a pseudogene. The CDR3 extends over 15 amino acids. Written as DNA, the CDR3 is TGTGCCAGCAGCAAAGAAACGGGGTCGGACACTGAAGCTTTCTTT. Translation gives CASSKETGSDTEAFF.

This rearrangement joins TRBV6-1 to TRBJ2-1, with D maybe TRBD2 (5 bases). Trimming shortened V by 3 bases and J by 9 bases, and 18 bases separated the two germline ends. This CDR3 is 15 amino acids long. CDR1 and CDR2 from the germline V gene are MNHNS and SASEGT. DNA of the CDR3: TGTGCCAGCAGTGAGATATGGACCCTTGGGAGTGAGCAGTTCTTC. This encodes CASSEIWTLGSEQFF.

The chain couples TRBV4-1 to TRBJ1-2; the match to TRBD1 covers 7 bases. Germline values: CDR1 MGHRA, CDR2 YSYEKL. The CDR3 contains 16 residues. The J segment lost 5 bases and the V segment lost 1 base, leaving 10 bases of the junction unmatched. This chain's CDR3 is CASSQGPQGPRYGYTF. CDR3 DNA: TGCGCCAGCAGCCAAGGGCCACAGGGGCCTCGATATGGCTACACCTTC.

The CDR3 DNA is TGTGCCAGCAAGAAGAATAGCGGGGGGACAGATACGCAGTATTTT. Translated: CASKKNSGGTDTQYF. The rearrangement joins TRBV2 to TRBJ2-3, with 10 positions matching TRBD2. The germline gives CDR1 SNHLY, CDR2 FYNNEI. The CDR3 has 15 residues. The V gene end was trimmed by 7 bases and the J gene end by 3 bases; junction bases not matched to a gene: 7.

The rearrangement joins TRBV5-1 to TRBJ1-3; maybe TRBD1 (5 bases). Per germline, CDR1 SGHRS and CDR2 YFSETQ. V lost 4 bases and J lost 2, with 19 bases in between. The CDR3 spans 17 residues. The CDR3 nucleotides are TGCGCCAGCAGCCGAGACCCCCAGGGAAGGACTGGAAACACCATATATTTT. It encodes CASSRDPQGRTGNTIYF. The whole variable domain, remainder taken from reference TRBV5-1 and TRBJ1-3, is KAGVTQTPRYLIKTRGQQVTLSCSPISGHRSVSWYQQTPGQGLQFLFEYFSETQRNKGNFPGRFSGRQFSNSRSEMNVSTLELGDSALYLCASSRDPQGRTGNTIYFGEGSWLTVV.

The J gene is TRBJ1-1, the V gene TRBV4-1; 7 bases are shared with TRBD1. The V gene end was trimmed by 4 bases and the J gene end by 0 bases; junction bases not matched to a gene: 5. CDR1 MGHRA and CDR2 YSYEKL come from the germline V gene. The CDR3 is 15 residues long. The CDR3 DNA reads as TGCGCCAGCAGCCCAGCGACAGGGTTGAACACTGAAGCTTTCTTT. This sequence encodes CASSPATGLNTEAFF.

The chain recombines TRBV7-6 with TRBJ1-6, with TRBD1 as a possible D gene (5 bases). The V end lost 3 bases, the J end lost 9 bases, and 6 bases lay between the germline ends. The CDR3 extends over 12 amino acids. Germline CDR1 reads SGHVS; CDR2 reads FNYEAQ. CDR3 coding DNA: TGTGCCAGCAGCTTCGGGGGTTCACCCCTCCACTTT. Translated, it gives CASSFGGSPLHF.